Shown below are 13 T cell receptor beta chains from a single sample sequenced in a study of cytomegalovirus exposure and HLA in healthy donors. 60 Vbeta and 13 Jbeta primers were used in PCR. The repertoire was sequenced with immunoSEQ multiplex PCR; TCRdb's copy has only in-frame clones and lacks some. The table includes 130,000 to 150,000 clones, around four fifths detected once. Sequencing used PBMCs. Receptors originate from a woman aged 55 to 70 in good health and CMV-seropositive.

This clone has a handful of counts. The rearrangement joins TRBV28 to TRBJ2-7; 7 bases are a match to TRBD1. Germline-derived CDR1 and CDR2 are MDHEN and SYDVKM. The CDR3 runs 14 residues. After removal of 2 bases from V and 4 bases from J, the junction contained 5 bases not matched to a gene. The CDR3 spells CASSLLGQRYEQYF. DNA for the CDR3: TGTGCCAGCAGTTTACTGGGACAGCGGTACGAGCAGTACTTC.

The chain has TRBV28 and TRBJ2-5, with TRBD1 matching 7 bases. The CDR3 spans 15 residues. Trimming took 5 bases from V and 7 from J; bases not matched to a gene: 13. CDR1 and CDR2 (germline): MDHEN, SYDVKM. The CDR3 loop is CASSTLDYHRGTQYF. DNA for the CDR3: TGTGCCAGCAGTACTCTCGACTACCACAGGGGGACCCAGTACTTC.

This clone has just a few counts. The chain is built from TRBV7-9 and TRBJ2-7; D ambiguous. Trimming left V 4 bases short and J 2 bases short, with 12 bases between. The CDR3 spans 14 residues. Germline V gives CDR1 SEHNR, CDR2 FQNEAQ (reference sequence). The CDR3 DNA is TGTGCCAGCAGCTCCGTCTCTCAGGCCTACGAGCAGTACTTC. Its translation: CASSSVSQAYEQYF.

V gene TRBV2 combines with J gene TRBJ2-7, with 8 bases lining up with TRBD1. With 6 bases clipped from V and 1 base from J, the junction kept 8 bases outside the gene matches. Germline V gene lookup returns CDR1 SNHLY and CDR2 FYNNEI. CDR3 length: 15 amino acids. The CDR3 loop reads CASRKGTGGSYEQYF. The CDR3 DNA follows: TGTGCCAGCAGGAAGGGAACAGGGGGATCCTACGAGCAGTACTTC. Filled out from reference TRBV2 and TRBJ2-7, the complete variable domain reads EPEVTQTPSHQVTQMGQEVILRCVPISNHLYFYWYRQILGQKVEFLVSFYNNEISEKSEIFDDQFSVERPDGSNFTLKIRSTKLEDSAMYFCASRKGTGGSYEQYFGPGTRLTVT.

The rearrangement uses TRBV6-5 and TRBJ1-1, with D maybe TRBD1 (6 bases). V was clipped by 8 bases and J by 4 bases, with 11 bases between them. The CDR3 totals 12 residues. Germline V gene sequence: CDR1 MNHEY, CDR2 SVGAGI. CDR3 sequence (DNA): TGTGCCAGCGGACAACAGGGCACTGAAGCTTTCTTT. Protein product: CASGQQGTEAFF.

In DNA, the CDR3 is TGCGCCAGCAGCCAAATACCGCGGGACCAGGATACGCAGTATTTT. The encoded protein is CASSQIPRDQDTQYF. The chain couples TRBV4-1 to TRBJ2-3; tentative D call: TRBD2 (6 bases). The CDR3 spans 15 residues. Trimming took 2 bases from V and 6 from J, leaving 15 bases between them. Germline CDR1 reads MGHRA; CDR2 reads YSYEKL.

The J gene is TRBJ1-5, the V gene TRBV27; TRBD1 matches at 8 bases. The length of the CDR3 is 15 residues. Per the germline V gene, CDR1 is MNHEY and CDR2 is SMNVEV (reference sequence). V shed 4 bases, J shed 2 bases, and the junction held 4 bases outside the gene matches. CDR3 sequence reads: CASSSATGGNQPQHF. The CDR3 DNA follows: TGTGCCAGCAGTTCCGCGACAGGGGGCAATCAGCCCCAGCATTTT.

The chain combines TRBV11-1 with TRBJ2-1; 7 bases agree with TRBD2. V was pared by 7 bases and J by 2 bases, with 5 bases of the junction left unmatched. From germline, CDR1 is SGHAT and CDR2 FQDESV (reference sequence). The CDR3 runs 14 residues. In nucleotides, the CDR3 is TGTGCCAGCAAAGCTAGCGGAACCTACAATGAGCAGTTCTTC. It encodes CASKASGTYNEQFF. Together with reference TRBV11-1 and TRBJ2-1, the CDR3 gives the full variable domain: EAEVAQSPRYKITEKSQAVAFWCDPISGHATLYWYRQILGQGPELLVQFQDESVVDDSQLPKDRFSAERLKGVDSTLKIQPAELGDSAMYLCASKASGTYNEQFFGPGTRLTVL.

This clone came up a few times. This chain uses TRBV4-2 with TRBJ2-1; the match to TRBD1 covers 8 bases. V was pared by 4 bases and J by 3 bases, with 5 bases of the junction left unmatched. Germline V CDR1 and CDR2: LGHNA, YNFKEQ. This CDR3 has 15 residues. Here the CDR3 reads CASSLPGQDYNEQFF. CDR3 DNA: TGTGCCAGCAGCCTGCCGGGACAGGACTACAATGAGCAGTTCTTC.

The genes are TRBV27 and TRBJ2-1; 13 bases fit TRBD2. CDR1 MNHEY and CDR2 SMNVEV come from the germline V gene (reference sequence). V was clipped by 2 bases and J by 1 base; unmatched bases: 14. The CDR3 runs 21 residues. CDR3 amino acids: CASSLGRRTSGSIGSYNEQFF. DNA of the CDR3: TGTGCCAGCAGTTTAGGTCGTCGGACTAGCGGGAGCATTGGGTCCTACAATGAGCAGTTCTTC.

This chain links TRBV7-8 with TRBJ2-1; 8 positions agree with TRBD2. The J segment lost 5 bases and the V segment lost 5 bases, leaving 11 bases of the junction unmatched. This CDR3 contains 16 residues. In germline, CDR1 is SGHVS, CDR2 FQNEAQ. CDR3 amino acids: CASSQKAGALNNEQFF. In DNA form, the CDR3 reads TGTGCCAGCAGCCAAAAAGCGGGAGCGTTAAACAATGAGCAGTTCTTC.

The J gene is TRBJ2-3, the V gene TRBV7-2; TRBD2 aligns across 9 bases. Looked up from germline, CDR1 is SGHTA and CDR2 is FQGNSA. This CDR3 has 16 residues. J lost 0 bases, V lost 5 bases, and 6 bases had no gene match. The CDR3 coding sequence is TGTGCCAGCAGCCTCCTCCTAGCGGGGAGCACAGATACGCAGTATTTT. This sequence encodes CASSLLLAGSTDTQYF.

The chain links TRBV29-1 to TRBJ1-2, with 10 bases that match TRBD1. The CDR3 totals 12 residues. The ends lost 4 bases at V and 8 bases at J; junction bases unmatched: 4. The germline V gene encodes CDR1 SQVTM and CDR2 ANQGSEA. The CDR3 DNA sequence: TGCAGCGTTGGGGGGACAGGGGCAGGCTACACCTTC. Its protein product is CSVGGTGAGYTF.